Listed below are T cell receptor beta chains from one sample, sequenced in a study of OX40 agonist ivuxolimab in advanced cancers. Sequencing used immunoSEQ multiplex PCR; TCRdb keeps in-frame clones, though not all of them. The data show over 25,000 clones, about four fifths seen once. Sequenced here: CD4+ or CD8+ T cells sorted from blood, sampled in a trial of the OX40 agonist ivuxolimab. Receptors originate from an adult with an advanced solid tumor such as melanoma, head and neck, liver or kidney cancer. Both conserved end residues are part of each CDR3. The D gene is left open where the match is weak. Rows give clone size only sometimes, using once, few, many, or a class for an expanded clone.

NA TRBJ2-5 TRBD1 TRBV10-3 TGTGCCACGGGACAGGGCTCGGTAGAGACCCAGTACTTC CATGQGSVETQYF
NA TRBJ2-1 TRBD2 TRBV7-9 TGTGCCAGCAGCTTAGGCACTAGCGGGGGGGCCGCTGAGCAGTTCTTC CASSLGTSGGAAEQFF
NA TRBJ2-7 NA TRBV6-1 TGTGCCAGCCGGGGTTCCACAAGCGGCGAGCAGTACTTC CASRGSTSGEQYF
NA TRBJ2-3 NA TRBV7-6 TGTGCCAGCAGCTTAAAAGTACAGGGTGGGAGTACAGATACGCAGTATTTT CASSLKVQGGSTDTQYF
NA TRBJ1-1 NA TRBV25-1 TGTGCCAGCAGTGAATATACCCAGGGTGAAGCTTTCTTT CASSEYTQGEAFF
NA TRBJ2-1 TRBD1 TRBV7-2 TGTGCCAGCAGCTGGGGACAGGTAGTAAGGGAGCAGTTCTTC CASSWGQVVREQFF
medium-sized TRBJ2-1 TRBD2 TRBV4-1 TGCGCCAGCAGCCGCCCACCGGGACTAGCCCCCTACAATGAGCAGTTCTTC CASSRPPGLAPYNEQFF
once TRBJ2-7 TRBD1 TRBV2 TGTGCCAGTTCCCGGGACAGTAACTCCTACGAGCAGTACTTC CASSRDSNSYEQYF
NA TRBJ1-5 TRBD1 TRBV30 TGTGCCTGGTCCGGACAGGGCAGCAATCAGCCCCAGCATTTT CAWSGQGSNQPQHF
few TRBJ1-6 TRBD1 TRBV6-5 TGTGCCAGCAGGACAGGGGTTTCACCCCTCCACTTT CASRTGVSPLHF
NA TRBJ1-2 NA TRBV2 TGTGCCAGCAGCCTGGACGGGACTAACTATGGCTACACCTTC CASSLDGTNYGYTF
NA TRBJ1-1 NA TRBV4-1 TGCGCCAGCAGCCAAGATCGGGAGGGTTGGAGCACTGAAGCTTTCTTT CASSQDREGWSTEAFF
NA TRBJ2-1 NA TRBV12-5 TGTGCTAGTGGTTTGGTACAGGGCTACAATGAGCAGTTCTTC CASGLVQGYNEQFF
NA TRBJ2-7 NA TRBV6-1 TGTGCCAGCAGTGAAGGTGGCCTGACCTACGAGCAGTACTTC CASSEGGLTYEQYF
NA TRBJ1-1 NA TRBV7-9 TGTGCCAGCAGTCTAAAGGGCGGAAACACTGAAGCTTTCTTT CASSLKGGNTEAFF
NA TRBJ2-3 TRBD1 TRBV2 TGTGCCAGCAGTGAGAGACAGGGGGGCACAGATACGCAGTATTTT CASSERQGGTDTQYF
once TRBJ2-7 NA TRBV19 TGTGCCAGCGCGGAATACCCGAGCCAGCAGTACTTC CASAEYPSQQYF
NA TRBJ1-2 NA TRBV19 TGTGCCAGTAGTATGGAAACCCGTGCGACTTCCCCTCGAGATGGCTACACCTTC CASSMETRATSPRDGYTF
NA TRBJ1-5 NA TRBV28 TGTGCCAGCAGTCCTCCCAATCAAATGAGAGGCAATCAGCCCCAGCATTTT CASSPPNQMRGNQPQHF
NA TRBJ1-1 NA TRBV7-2 TGTGCCAGCAGCTTAGGAGGCTCAAACACTGAAGCTTTCTTT CASSLGGSNTEAFF
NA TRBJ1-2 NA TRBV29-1 TGCAGTGCGACGTCCGGGACACGGACGGGTGGCTACACCTTC CSATSGTRTGGYTF
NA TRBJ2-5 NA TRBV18 TGTGCCAGCTCACCACCTTGGGTAGGGCAAGAGACCCAGTACTTC CASSPPWVGQETQYF
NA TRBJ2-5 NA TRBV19 TGTGCCAGTAGTACTTGGACCGAACAAGAGACCCAGTACTTC CASSTWTEQETQYF
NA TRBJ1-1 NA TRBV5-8 TGTGCCAGCAGCTCGGCAGGGAGAGAACGGAACACTGAAGCTTTCTTT CASSSAGRERNTEAFF
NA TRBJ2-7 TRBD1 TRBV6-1 TGTGCCAGCAGTGGGGGACAGACGTTCTACGAGCAGTACTTC CASSGGQTFYEQYF
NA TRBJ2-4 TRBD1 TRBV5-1 TGCGCCAGCAGCCTCGACAGGGCCCAAAACATTCAGTACTTC CASSLDRAQNIQYF
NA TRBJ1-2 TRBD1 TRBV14 TGTGCCAGCAGCCAAGTGGGAGGGGGCGGCCATGGCTACACCTTC CASSQVGGGGHGYTF
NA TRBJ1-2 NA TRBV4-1 TGCGCCAGCAGCCAGGGGTTGGGAGGCCGGGGCTACACCTTC CASSQGLGGRGYTF
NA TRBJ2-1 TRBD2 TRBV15 TGTGCCACCAGCAGAGATAAACCGGGACTAGATTACAATGAGCAGTTCTTC CATSRDKPGLDYNEQFF
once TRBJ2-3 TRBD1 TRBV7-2 TGTGCCAGCAGCGCCGGGACAGGGGTTACAAATACGCAGTATTTT CASSAGTGVTNTQYF
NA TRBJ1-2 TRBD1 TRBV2 TGTGCCAGTACAGGGGAGGACTATGGCTACACCTTC CASTGEDYGYTF
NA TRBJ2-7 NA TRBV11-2 TGTGCCAGCAGCTTAGATCACCAGGGATCCTACGAGCAGTACTTC CASSLDHQGSYEQYF
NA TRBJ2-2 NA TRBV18 TGTGCCAGCTCACCCGGGTCTCAGACCGGGGAGCTGTTTTTT CASSPGSQTGELFF
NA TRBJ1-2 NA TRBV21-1 TGTGCCAGCACCCGGACAGGGGGCAGCTATGGCTACACCTTC CASTRTGGSYGYTF
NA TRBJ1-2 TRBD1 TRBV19 TGTGCCAGTAGTCCGTCAGGGGGACAGGCGGCGAGAAGTAACTATGGCTACACCTTC CASSPSGGQAARSNYGYTF
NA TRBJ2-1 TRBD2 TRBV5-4 TGTGCCAGCAGCCGGACTAGCGCCAATGAGCAGTTCTTC CASSRTSANEQFF
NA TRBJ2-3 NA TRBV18 TGTGCCAGCTCACCACTCGGTTCCACAGATACGCAGTATTTT CASSPLGSTDTQYF
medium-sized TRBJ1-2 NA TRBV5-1 TGCGCCAGCAGCCCGGCAGGGAACTATGGCTACACCTTC CASSPAGNYGYTF
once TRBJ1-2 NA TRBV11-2 TGTGCCAGCAGCTTGGGACTCAACTATGGCTACACCTTC CASSLGLNYGYTF
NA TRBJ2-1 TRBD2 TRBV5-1 TGCGCCAGCAGACTCACCGGGACTACCGACTACAATGAGCAGTTCTTC CASRLTGTTDYNEQFF
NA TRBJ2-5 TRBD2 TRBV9 TGTGCCAGCAGCGTAGGCGCAGCGGGGGGGTGGCAGACCCAGTACTTC CASSVGAAGGWQTQYF
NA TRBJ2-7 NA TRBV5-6 TGTGCCAGCAGCTCTTTCTCCTACTCCGGACTGCAGTACTTC CASSSFSYSGLQYF
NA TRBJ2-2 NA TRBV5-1 TGCGCCAGCAGGGGCGGGGCCGACACCGGGGAGCTGTTTTTT CASRGGADTGELFF
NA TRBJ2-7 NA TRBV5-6 TGTGCCAGCAGCCGTGGACTATCCTACGAGCAGTACTTC CASSRGLSYEQYF
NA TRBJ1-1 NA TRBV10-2 TGCGCCAGCCAAGCGAACACTGAAGCTTTCTTT CASQANTEAFF
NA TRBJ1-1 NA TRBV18 TGTGCCAGCTCACCATCTACGGCGGCCGGCGGCACTGAAGCTTTCTTT CASSPSTAAGGTEAFF
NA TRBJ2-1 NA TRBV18 TGTGCCAGCTCAAGGGACATCCCTGTCACCATCAATGAGCAGTTCTTC CASSRDIPVTINEQFF
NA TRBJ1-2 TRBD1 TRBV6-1 TGTGCCAGCAGTGACAGACCCAGGACAGGGGGGGGCTATGGCTACACCTTC CASSDRPRTGGGYGYTF
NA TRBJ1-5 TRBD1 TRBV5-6 TGTGCCAGCAGCTGGGGGACAGGCCGCAATCAGCCCCAGCATTTT CASSWGTGRNQPQHF
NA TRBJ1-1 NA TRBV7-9 TGTGCCAGCAGCTTATCCTTCGGGGTTCCCACTGAAGCTTTCTTT CASSLSFGVPTEAFF
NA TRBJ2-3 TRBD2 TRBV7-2 TGTGCCAGCAGCCTAGGGGGACTAGGGAGAGATACGCAGTATTTT CASSLGGLGRDTQYF
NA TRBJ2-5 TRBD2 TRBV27 TGTGCCAGCCGACAAGGGACTAGCGGACAAGAGACCCAGTACTTC CASRQGTSGQETQYF
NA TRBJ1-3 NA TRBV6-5 TGTGCCAGCAGTTCGGGACACTCTGGAAACACCATATATTTT CASSSGHSGNTIYF
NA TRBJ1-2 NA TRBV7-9 TGTGCCAGCAGCTTAGCTGGGGGCAGTCACTATGGCTACACCTTC CASSLAGGSHYGYTF
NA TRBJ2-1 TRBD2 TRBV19 TGTGCCAGTAGTATAGATGGCGGGGCCCTAGCGGGGACCTACAATGAGCAGTTCTTC CASSIDGGALAGTYNEQFF
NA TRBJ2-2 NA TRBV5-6 TGTGCCAGCAGCTTCCGGACGAACACCGGGGAGCTGTTTTTT CASSFRTNTGELFF
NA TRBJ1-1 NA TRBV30 TGTGCCTGGACAAAGTCTATGAACACTGAAGCTTTCTTT CAWTKSMNTEAFF
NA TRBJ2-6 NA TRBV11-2 TGTGCCAGCAGTGGCCGGGGGGCTTATGCCAACGTCCTGACTTTC CASSGRGAYANVLTF
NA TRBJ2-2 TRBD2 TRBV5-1 TGCGCCAGCAGAGCGGGGGGGCTTGGCACCGGGGAGCTGTTTTTT CASRAGGLGTGELFF
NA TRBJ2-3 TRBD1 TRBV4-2 TGTGCCAGCACCGGACAGGGGAATACGCAGTATTTT CASTGQGNTQYF